This T cell receptor beta chain stems from a study of blood T cell repertoires in COVID-19. Background on the study: Samples came from the United States, Italy and Spain, spanning acute and convalescent COVID-19. In each case, the material was cDNA or gDNA derived from T cells, B-cell-depleted T cells, or PBMCs.

In germline, CDR1 is SEHNR, CDR2 FQNEAQ (reference sequence). CDR3 length: 14 amino acids. Trimming took 1 base from V and 3 from J, leaving 7 bases between them. Original analysis: Estimated nucleated cell counts came from reference gene primer amplification. TCRdb keeps only in-frame clones here, not all; method: immunoSEQ multiplex PCR. That table supplies the V and J calls and clone size; D and trimming were determined from the DNA. The sample holds approximately 200,000 clones, about 86% seen once. Sequenced sample: peripheral blood. The J gene is TRBJ1-5, the V gene TRBV7-9, with D hard to call. The TCR was taken from a woman aged 25 to 45 with active or convalescent COVID-19. The DNA for the CDR3 is TGTGCCAGCAGCTTAGGTATGGCCAATCAGCCCCAGCATTTT. The encoded protein is CASSLGMANQPQHF.